The 21 T cell receptor beta chains below were found in one sample sequenced in a study of T cell clonality in common variable immunodeficiency. Broader study findings: Fewer deletions and N-nucleotide insertions were reportedly seen in common variable immunodeficiency TCR beta sequences.

These TCRs are of unknown antigen specificity. Assay: immunoSEQ multiplex PCR; the TCRdb copy retains only in-frame clones and omits some. The sample shows 20,000 or so clones, none of them appearing just once. Sequenced material: peripheral blood mononuclear cells. These receptors originate from a human donor with common variable immunodeficiency.

This clone has just a few counts. Read coverage stops 3 residues before the CDR3 terminus; the germline J gene supplies the remainder. The J gene is TRBJ1-1, the V gene TRBV11-2; possible D gene TRBD1, 5 bases. The CDR3 is made up of 15 amino acids. V lost 5 bases and J lost 5, with 18 bases in between. Per germline, CDR1 SGHAT and CDR2 FQNNGV. The CDR3 DNA, read in part, is TGTGCCAGCAGCCCCCAGGGTCCAAAAGCAACTGAA. Translation gives CASSPQGPKATE. The entire CDR3 protein reads CASSPQGPKATEAFF.

This clone was seen repeatedly, ten times or more. Read sequence stops 3 residues before the CDR3 end, and the germline J gene provides the missing end. This same CDR3 is encoded by further DNA sequences in the sample. This chain links TRBV20-1 with TRBJ2-1, with 8 bases matching TRBD2. CDR1 is DFQATT, CDR2 SNEGSKA, per germline (reference sequence). The ends lost 6 bases at V and 8 bases at J; junction bases unmatched: 9. The CDR3 runs 13 residues. The covered CDR3 bases are TGCAGTGCAAAGGCAGCGGGAGTGTATGAG. The encoded protein is CSAKAAGVYE. The entire CDR3 reads CSAKAAGVYEQFF.

At least ten counts were recorded for this clone. With the read ending 3 residues before the CDR3 end, the germline J gene is used to fill in that end. The chain links TRBV5-1 to TRBJ2-5; 7 nucleotides line up with TRBD1. Germline values: CDR1 SGHRS, CDR2 YFSETQ. There are 14 residues in the CDR3. V trimming: 4 bases; J trimming: 0 bases; junction bases outside the gene matches: 3. CDR3 protein: CASSLGQYQETQYF. CDR3 DNA (partial): TGCGCCAGCAGCCTGGGACAGTACCAAGAGACC.

This clone has ten or more counts. Sequencing ends 3 residues short of the CDR3 end; the germline J gene provides the rest. The V gene is TRBV2, the J gene TRBJ1-1, with 7 bases lining up with TRBD1. Germline-derived CDR1 and CDR2 are SNHLY and FYNNEI. The CDR3 covers 11 residues. The CDR3 bases that were read are TGTGCCAGCAGGTGGGACAGACAA. This sequence encodes CASRWDRQ. The full CDR3 protein is CASRWDRQAFF.

Details on this clone: The read terminates 3 residues before the CDR3 end, so the remaining end is supplied by the germline J gene. The chain joins TRBV20-1 to TRBJ1-3; no clear D gene. Germline values: CDR1 DFQATT, CDR2 SNEGSKA (reference sequence). Between the trimmed V and J ends, which lost 4 bases and 0 bases, there was a span of 10 bases. The CDR3 covers 14 residues. CDR3 residues: CSAKTASSGNTIYF. The part of the CDR3 DNA that was read is TGCAGTGCTAAGACTGCTAGCTCTGGAAACACC.

Ten or more counts support this clone. Read sequence stops 3 residues before the CDR3 end, and the germline J gene provides the missing end. This sequence joins TRBV7-2 and TRBJ2-7, with TRBD2 matching over 8 bases. Trimming cost V 8 bases and J 0 bases; bases outside gene matches: 6. Germline CDR1 reads SGHTA; CDR2 reads FQGNSA. This CDR3 is 14 amino acids long. The part of the CDR3 DNA that was read is TGTGCCAGCGCTGTAGCGGGGCTCTCCTACGAG. This encodes CASAVAGLSYE. The entire CDR3 protein reads CASAVAGLSYEQYF.

This clone was detected ten times or more. The CDR3 is CASSLVQGAGEQFF. The covered CDR3 bases are TGTGCCAGCAGCTTAGTACAGGGGGCGGGTGAG. This chain links TRBV11-2 with TRBJ2-1, with TRBD1 matching over 9 bases. Sequencing ends 3 residues short of the CDR3 end; the germline J gene provides the rest. The CDR3 extends over 14 amino acids. J lost 9 bases, V lost 1 base, and 4 bases had no gene match. Germline V gene lookup returns CDR1 SGHAT and CDR2 FQNNGV.

This clone was recorded many times. The CDR3 end falls 3 residues outside the read, so it is completed with the germline J gene. The chain links TRBV19 to TRBJ1-1; TRBD1 aligns across 9 bases. The length of the CDR3 is 14 residues. Per the germline V gene, CDR1 is LNHDA and CDR2 is SQIVND (reference sequence). The DNA read from the CDR3 is TGTGCCAGTATTAACAGGGGGCCTTCGGCTGGA. The encoded protein is CASINRGPSAG. The whole CDR3 sequence reads CASINRGPSAGAFF.

This clone was observed many times. The sequenced part of the CDR3 DNA is TGTGCCAGTAGTCCAAGAGAGGGACAGGGAGGGAACACTGAA. The encoded protein is CASSPREGQGGNTE. The complete CDR3 reads CASSPREGQGGNTEAFF. This sequence joins TRBV19 and TRBJ1-1, with 9 bases that match TRBD1. The read halts 3 residues ahead of the CDR3 end, with the missing end drawn from the germline J gene. Looked up from germline, CDR1 is LNHDA and CDR2 is SQIVND (reference sequence). CDR3 length equals 17 residues. J gave up 1 base and V 5 bases, and 11 bases lay outside the gene matches.

This clone is medium-sized in the sample. The observed sequence ends 3 residues before the CDR3 terminus, with the missing tail filled in from the germline J gene. V usage is TRBV29-1 and J usage is TRBJ2-7; possible D gene TRBD2, 6 bases. CDR3 length: 12 amino acids. With 2 bases removed from V and 2 bases from J, the gap between germline ends came to 7 bases. Germline CDR1 and CDR2: SQVTM and ANQGSEA. The CDR3 bases that were read are TGCAGCGTTGAAAGCGGGCCCTACGAG. Translated: CSVESGPYE. In full, the CDR3 reads CSVESGPYEQYF.

This clone was counted at least ten times. The read falls 3 residues short of the CDR3 end, and the missing part is taken from the germline J gene. The chain joins TRBV10-1 to TRBJ2-1; TRBD2 is a possible D gene (6 bases). CDR1 and CDR2 from the germline V gene are WNHNN and SYGVQD (reference sequence). The CDR3 runs 13 residues. Deletions cut 6 bases from V and 9 bases from J, with 15 bases between. CDR3 DNA (partial): TGCGCCAGCAGGGGGACCCTCGGGGGTGAG. Its protein product is CASRGTLGGE. The full-length CDR3 reads as CASRGTLGGEQFF.

This clone has ten or more counts. The read is 3 residues too short to cover the CDR3 end, so that end is filled in from the germline J gene. The chain uses TRBV14 and TRBJ2-5, with 8 bases identical to TRBD1. Germline V gene sequence: CDR1 SGHDN, CDR2 FVKESK. V shed 2 bases, J shed 5 bases, and the junction held 4 bases outside the gene matches. This CDR3 has 14 residues. CDR3 residues: CASSQQGARETQYF. The sequenced part of the CDR3 DNA is TGTGCCAGCAGCCAACAGGGGGCGAGGGAGACC.

Many counts were recorded for this clone. The CDR3 is cut off 3 residues early in the read; its end comes from the germline J gene. The chain is built from TRBV6-1 and TRBJ2-5; TRBD1 agrees at 10 bases. The CDR3 is 17 amino acids. Germline-derived CDR1 and CDR2 are MNHNS and SASEGT. V dropped 0 bases and J dropped 3; count of bases not matched to a gene: 7. The sequenced CDR3 bases are TGTGCCAGCAGTGAAGCGCGGGGACAGGGGATAAAAGAGACC. The encoded protein is CASSEARGQGIKET. The entire CDR3 is CASSEARGQGIKETQYF.

This clone was detected ten times or more. The read falls 3 residues short of the CDR3 end, and the missing part is taken from the germline J gene. This chain links TRBV20-1 with TRBJ2-3, with 9 bases fitting TRBD2. CDR1 and CDR2 from the germline V gene are DFQATT and SNEGSKA (reference sequence). With V trimmed by 2 bases and J by 2 bases, 2 bases remained unmatched. The CDR3 has 14 residues. CDR3 DNA (partial): TGCAGTGCTAGACTAGCGGGATCCACAGATACG. It yields the protein CSARLAGSTDT. The whole CDR3 region reads CSARLAGSTDTQYF.

This clone showed up many times. Read sequence stops 3 residues before the CDR3 end, and the germline J gene provides the missing end. This sequence joins TRBV20-1 and TRBJ1-5; TRBD1 agrees at 8 bases. From germline, CDR1 is DFQATT and CDR2 SNEGSKA (reference sequence). V lost 0 bases, J lost 7 bases, and 5 bases stayed unmatched. The CDR3 is 14 residues long. The CDR3 loop is CSARDRGLEQPQHF. The CDR3 DNA, read in part, is TGCAGTGCTAGAGACAGGGGGCTGGAGCAGCCC.

In this sample, this clone turned up many times. The CDR3 end falls 3 residues outside the read, so it is completed with the germline J gene. The genes are TRBV2 and TRBJ2-7; 7 bases are shared with TRBD1. After removal of 10 bases from V and 3 bases from J, the junction contained 9 bases not matched to a gene. The CDR3 spans 13 residues. The germline gives CDR1 SNHLY, CDR2 FYNNEI. Partial CDR3 DNA: TGTGCCACCCTCGACAGGGCTCACTACGAG. It specifies CATLDRAHYE. The whole CDR3 protein reads CATLDRAHYEQYF. Full variable domain (outside the CDR3, taken from reference TRBV2 and TRBJ2-7): EPEVTQTPSHQVTQMGQEVILRCVPISNHLYFYWYRQILGQKVEFLVSFYNNEISEKSEIFDDQFSVERPDGSNFTLKIRSTKLEDSAMYFCATLDRAHYEQYFGPGTRLTVT.

This clone was observed many times. The CDR3 extends 3 residues past the end of the read, so its final part is completed from the germline J gene. V gene TRBV29-1 combines with J gene TRBJ1-2; 10 bases agree with TRBD1. The trim removed 1 base at V and 1 base at J, leaving 6 bases unmatched. The CDR3 totals 16 residues. Germline CDR1 and CDR2: SQVTM and ANQGSEA. Incomplete CDR3 DNA: TGCAGCGTTGAAGGGTCCCGGACAGGGGGTAACTATGGC. Its translation is CSVEGSRTGGNYG. The CDR3 as a whole reads CSVEGSRTGGNYGYTF.

This clone was seen repeatedly, ten times or more. The DNA ends 3 residues before the CDR3 does, and the rest of the CDR3 is filled in from the germline J gene. The chain links TRBV5-1 to TRBJ1-5, with TRBD1 matching over 10 bases. The CDR3 is 17 residues long. Germline lookup yields CDR1 SGHRS and CDR2 YFSETQ. V shed 0 bases and J 6 bases; nucleotides not matched to a gene: 9. The CDR3 here is CASSLAPPGTGAQPQHF. The CDR3 bases that were read are TGCGCCAGCAGCTTGGCCCCCCCCGGGACAGGGGCTCAGCCC.

This clone was picked up many times. The read gets to within 3 residues of the CDR3 end, and the germline J gene fills in the rest. The chain uses TRBV20-1 and TRBJ2-3; D remains ambiguous. CDR1 and CDR2 from the germline V gene are DFQATT and SNEGSKA (reference sequence). V lost 6 bases to trimming and J lost 4 bases, with 17 bases between them. The CDR3 has 14 amino acids. The CDR3 bases that were read are TGCAGTGCCCCGGTCCCTTTGGGCGCAGATACG. Translating it yields CSAPVPLGADT. The whole CDR3 reads CSAPVPLGADTQYF.

Only a few counts were recorded for this clone. The observed sequence ends 3 residues before the CDR3 terminus, with the missing tail filled in from the germline J gene. V is TRBV20-1 and J is TRBJ1-3; D might be TRBD1 (5 bases). Trimming took off 0 bases at V and 0 bases at J, with 12 bases between the two ends. Germline CDR1 is DFQATT and CDR2 is SNEGSKA (reference sequence). The CDR3 is made up of 16 amino acids. Partial CDR3 DNA: TGCAGTGCTAGAGATCGGCAGGGAAGCTCTGGAAACACC. Its protein product is CSARDRQGSSGNT. The entire CDR3 reads CSARDRQGSSGNTIYF.

This clone has ten or more counts. The chain's CDR3 is CASSVSANTGELFF. The sequenced part of the CDR3 DNA is TGTGCCAGCAGTGTTAGCGCAAACACCGGGGAG. The rearrangement links TRBV2 to TRBJ2-2; D perhaps matches TRBD2 (5 bases). The read stops 3 residues short of the end of the CDR3; the missing end is completed from the germline J gene. The germline V and J ends were trimmed by 4 bases and 2 bases, with 8 bases remaining between them. Per germline, CDR1 SNHLY and CDR2 FYNNEI. This CDR3 region has 14 residues.